The next 8 T cell receptor beta chains were all read from a single sample in a study of OX40 agonist ivuxolimab in advanced cancers. Profiled with immunoSEQ multiplex PCR; TCRdb holds only in-frame clones, not every one. Found here are some 78,000 clones, 92% of them singletons; the top ten hold 2.5% to 3%. The source material was CD4+ or CD8+ T cells sorted from blood, sampled in a trial of the OX40 agonist ivuxolimab. These receptors were obtained from an adult with an advanced solid tumor such as melanoma, head and neck, liver or kidney cancer.

This chain uses TRBV19 with TRBJ2-6; D call uncertain. V was pared by 5 bases and J by 4 bases, with 12 bases between. CDR1 and CDR2 from the germline V gene are LNHDA and SQIVND (reference sequence). The CDR3 is 15 amino acids. The CDR3 region is CASSVLEGGANVLTF. CDR3 nucleotides: TGTGCCAGTAGTGTCCTAGAAGGCGGGGCCAACGTCCTGACTTTC.

This chain connects TRBV6-6 to TRBJ2-7; 16 positions match TRBD2. The CDR3 length is 15 residues. Unmatched junction bases numbered 5, after V lost 5 bases and J lost 7 bases. Germline V gives CDR1 MNHNY, CDR2 SVGAGI (reference sequence). The CDR3 region has the DNA TGTGCCAGCAGTCCCGGGACTAGCGGGAGGGAAGAGCAGTACTTC. Its translation: CASSPGTSGREEQYF.

The chain links TRBV10-1 to TRBJ2-3; 9 bases align to TRBD2. Germline CDR1 is WNHNN and CDR2 is SYGVQD (reference sequence). J gave up 3 bases and V 8 bases, and 9 bases lay outside the gene matches. The length of the CDR3 is 15 residues. The CDR3 nucleotides are TGCGCCAGCGAGAATTGCGGGGGGGGAACAGATACGCAGTATTTT. This sequence encodes CASENCGGGTDTQYF.

Comment on this clone: Different DNA sequences within this sample yield the same CDR3. This chain links TRBV27 with TRBJ1-2; 9 nucleotides match TRBD1. Per the germline V gene, CDR1 is MNHEY and CDR2 is SMNVEV (reference sequence). Unmatched junction bases numbered 1, after V lost 0 bases and J lost 5 bases. The CDR3 loop spans 14 amino acids. CDR3 amino acids: CASSLSGTGYGYTF. CDR3 sequence (DNA): TGTGCCAGCAGTTTATCCGGGACAGGGTATGGCTACACCTTC.

This chain connects TRBV6-5 to TRBJ2-7, with 7 positions matching TRBD1. V lost 4 bases to trimming and J lost 5 bases; unmatched junction nucleotides: 8. Per germline, CDR1 MNHEY and CDR2 SVGAGI. This CDR3 contains 14 residues. The CDR3 region is CASSSKGAFHEQYF. The CDR3 bases are TGTGCCAGCAGTTCTAAGGGGGCCTTCCACGAGCAGTACTTC.

The gene calls are TRBV7-6 and TRBJ2-3; D uncertain. V gave up 1 base and J gave up 2 bases, with 10 bases separating them. In germline, CDR1 is SGHVS, CDR2 FNYEAQ. This CDR3 region has 15 residues. The CDR3 nucleotides are TGTGCCAGCAGCTTAGACCCTTCGATCACAGATACGCAGTATTTT. This gives the protein CASSLDPSITDTQYF. Full variable domain (missing parts from reference TRBV7-6 and TRBJ2-3): GAGVSQSPRYKVTKRGQDVALRCDPISGHVSLYWYRQALGQGPEFLTYFNYEAQQDKSGLPNDRFSAERPEGSISTLTIQRTEQRDSAMYRCASSLDPSITDTQYFGPGTRLTVL.

As for this clone: This sample includes further DNA sequences coding for the same CDR3. The rearrangement uses TRBV10-3 and TRBJ1-2; maybe TRBD1 (5 bases). There are 13 residues in the CDR3. Germline loops: CDR1 ENHRY, CDR2 SYGVKD. V lost 6 bases, J lost 7 bases, and 15 bases lay in between. The CDR3 region is CAIRLLAGTGYTF. In DNA, the CDR3 is TGTGCCATCAGACTTTTGGCAGGGACTGGCTACACCTTC.

The chain links TRBV27 to TRBJ1-4, with D possibly being TRBD1 (6 bases). Trimming stripped 0 bases from V and 7 bases from J, with 15 bases between. The length of the CDR3 is 16 residues. Germline assignment: CDR1 MNHEY and CDR2 SMNVEV (reference sequence). This CDR3 reads CASSLSKRGRVEKLFF. The CDR3 DNA sequence: TGTGCCAGCAGTTTATCGAAACGGGGGCGGGTTGAAAAACTGTTTTTT.